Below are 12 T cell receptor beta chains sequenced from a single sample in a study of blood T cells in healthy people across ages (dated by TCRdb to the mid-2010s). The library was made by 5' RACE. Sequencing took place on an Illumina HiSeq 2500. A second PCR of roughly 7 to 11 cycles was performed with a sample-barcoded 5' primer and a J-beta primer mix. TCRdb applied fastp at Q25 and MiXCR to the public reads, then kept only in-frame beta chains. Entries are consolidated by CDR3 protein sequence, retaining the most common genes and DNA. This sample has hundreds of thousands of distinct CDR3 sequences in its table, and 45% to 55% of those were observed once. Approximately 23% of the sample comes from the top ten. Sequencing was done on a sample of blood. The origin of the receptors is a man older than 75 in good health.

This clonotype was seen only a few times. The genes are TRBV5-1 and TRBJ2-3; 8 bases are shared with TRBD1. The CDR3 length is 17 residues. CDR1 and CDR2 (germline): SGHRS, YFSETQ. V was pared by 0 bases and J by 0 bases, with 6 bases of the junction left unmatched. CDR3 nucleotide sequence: TGCGCCAGCAGCTTGGTACCGGACAGGGTGAGCACAGATACGCAGTATTTT. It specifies CASSLVPDRVSTDTQYF.

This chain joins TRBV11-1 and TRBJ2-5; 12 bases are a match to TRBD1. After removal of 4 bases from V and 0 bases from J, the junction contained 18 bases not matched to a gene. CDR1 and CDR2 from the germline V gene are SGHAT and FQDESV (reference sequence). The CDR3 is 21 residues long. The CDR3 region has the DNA TGTGCCAGCAGCTCGCCCCGAGGGACAGGGGGCTCCGAAGGGTACCAAGAGACCCAGTACTTC. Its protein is CASSSPRGTGGSEGYQETQYF.

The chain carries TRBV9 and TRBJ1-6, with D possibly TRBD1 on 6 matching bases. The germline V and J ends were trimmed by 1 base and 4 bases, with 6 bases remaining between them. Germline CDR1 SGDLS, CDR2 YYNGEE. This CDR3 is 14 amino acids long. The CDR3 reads CASSVTGYNSPLHF. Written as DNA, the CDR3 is TGTGCCAGCAGCGTAACAGGGTATAATTCACCCCTCCACTTT.

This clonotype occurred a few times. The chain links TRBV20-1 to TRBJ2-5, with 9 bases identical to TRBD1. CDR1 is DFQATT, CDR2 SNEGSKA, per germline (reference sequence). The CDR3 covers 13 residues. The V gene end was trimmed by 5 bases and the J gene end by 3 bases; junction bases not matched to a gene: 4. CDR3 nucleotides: TGCAGTGCTGACCGGGACAGGGAAGAGACCCAGTACTTC. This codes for CSADRDREETQYF.

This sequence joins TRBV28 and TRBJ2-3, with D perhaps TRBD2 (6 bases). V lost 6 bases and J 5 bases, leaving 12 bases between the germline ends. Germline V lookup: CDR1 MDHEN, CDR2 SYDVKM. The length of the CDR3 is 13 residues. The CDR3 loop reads CASRSGPVDTQYF. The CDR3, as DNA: TGTGCCAGCAGGAGCGGGCCGGTAGATACGCAGTATTTT.

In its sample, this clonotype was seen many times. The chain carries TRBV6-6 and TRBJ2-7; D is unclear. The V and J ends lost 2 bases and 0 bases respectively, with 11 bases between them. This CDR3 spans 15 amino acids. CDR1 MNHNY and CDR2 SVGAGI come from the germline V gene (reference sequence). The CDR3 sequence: CASSYRADSSYEQYF. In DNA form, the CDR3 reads TGTGCCAGCAGTTACCGGGCAGATAGCTCCTACGAGCAGTACTTC.

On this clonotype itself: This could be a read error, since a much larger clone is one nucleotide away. The DNA for the CDR3 is TGTGCCAGCAGCCCGACTAGCGGGAGCCTGAGCTCCTACGGGCAGTACTTC. It translates to CASSPTSGSLSSYGQYF. The genes are TRBV9 and TRBJ2-7; 12 nucleotides line up with TRBD2. The CDR3 has 17 residues. Germline values: CDR1 SGDLS, CDR2 YYNGEE.

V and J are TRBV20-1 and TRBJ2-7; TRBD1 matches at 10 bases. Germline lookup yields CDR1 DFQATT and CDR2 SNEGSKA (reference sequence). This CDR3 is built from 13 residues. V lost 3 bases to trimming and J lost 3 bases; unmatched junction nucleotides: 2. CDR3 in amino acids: CSARTGGYYEQYF. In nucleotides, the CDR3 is TGCAGTGCTAGGACAGGGGGCTACTACGAGCAGTACTTC.

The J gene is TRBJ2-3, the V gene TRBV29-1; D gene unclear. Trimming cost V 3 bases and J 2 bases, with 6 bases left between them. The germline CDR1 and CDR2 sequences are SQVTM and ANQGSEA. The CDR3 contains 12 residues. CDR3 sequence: CSVEATTDTQYF. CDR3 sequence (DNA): TGCAGCGTTGAGGCCACCACAGATACGCAGTATTTT.

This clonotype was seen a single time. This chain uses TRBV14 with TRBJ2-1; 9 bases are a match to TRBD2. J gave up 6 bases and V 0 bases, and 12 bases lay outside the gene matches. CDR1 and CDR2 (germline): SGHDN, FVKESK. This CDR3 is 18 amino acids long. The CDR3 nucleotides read TGTGCCAGCAGCCAAGATCAGGGCACGGCGGGAGGGTTCAATGAGCAGTTCTTC. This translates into CASSQDQGTAGGFNEQFF. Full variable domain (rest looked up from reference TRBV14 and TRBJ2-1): EAGVTQFPSHSVIEKGQTVTLRCDPISGHDNLYWYRRVMGKEIKFLLHFVKESKQDESGMPNNRFLAERTGGTYSTLKVQPAELEDSGVYFCASSQDQGTAGGFNEQFFGPGTRLTVL.

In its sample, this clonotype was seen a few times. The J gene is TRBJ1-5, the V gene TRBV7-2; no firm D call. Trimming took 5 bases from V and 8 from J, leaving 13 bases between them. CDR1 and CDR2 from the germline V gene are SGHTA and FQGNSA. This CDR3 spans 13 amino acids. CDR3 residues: CASSIGPQEPQHF. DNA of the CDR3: TGTGCCAGCAGCATCGGACCCCAGGAGCCCCAGCATTTT.

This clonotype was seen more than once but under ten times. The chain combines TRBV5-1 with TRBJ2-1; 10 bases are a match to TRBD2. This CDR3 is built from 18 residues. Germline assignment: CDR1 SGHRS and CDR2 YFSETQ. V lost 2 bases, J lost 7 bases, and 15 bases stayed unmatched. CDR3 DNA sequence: TGCGCCAGCAGCTTAGCGTTGAGCGGGAGGGCCAGTAGAAATGAGCAGTTCTTC. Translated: CASSLALSGRASRNEQFF.